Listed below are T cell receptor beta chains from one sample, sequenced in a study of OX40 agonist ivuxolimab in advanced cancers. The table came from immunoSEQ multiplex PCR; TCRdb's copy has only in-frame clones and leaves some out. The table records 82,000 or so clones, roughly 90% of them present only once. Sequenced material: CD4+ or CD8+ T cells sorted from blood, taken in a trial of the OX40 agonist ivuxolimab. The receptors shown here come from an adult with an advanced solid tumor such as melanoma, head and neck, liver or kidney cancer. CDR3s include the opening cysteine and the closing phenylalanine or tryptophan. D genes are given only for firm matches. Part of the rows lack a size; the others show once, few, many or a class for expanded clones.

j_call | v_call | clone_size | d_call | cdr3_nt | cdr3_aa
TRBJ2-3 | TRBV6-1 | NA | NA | TGTGCCAGCAGACGTGGCACAGATACGCAGTATTTT | CASRRGTDTQYF
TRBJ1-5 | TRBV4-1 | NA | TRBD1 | TGCGCCAGCAGCCCCGGGACAGGGGAAAATCAGCCCCAGCATTTT | CASSPGTGENQPQHF
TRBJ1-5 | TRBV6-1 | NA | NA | TGTGCCAGCATTACTGAGGGCCTTTATCAGCCCCAGCATTTT | CASITEGLYQPQHF
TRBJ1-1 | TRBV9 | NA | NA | TGTGCCAGCAGCGTAGTCGGAGGAGGGGGAGCGAACACTGAAGCTTTCTTT | CASSVVGGGGANTEAFF
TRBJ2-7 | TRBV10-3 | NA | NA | TGTGCCATCAGCACCCTCTCCGAGCAGTACTTC | CAISTLSEQYF
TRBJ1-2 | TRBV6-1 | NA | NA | TGTGCCAGCAGTGTAGGGGGGGGGCGAAGTCTTGGCTACACCTTC | CASSVGGGRSLGYTF
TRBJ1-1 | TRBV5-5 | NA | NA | TGTGCCAGCAGCTCGGTAGGACAGATAGAAGCTTTCTTT | CASSSVGQIEAFF
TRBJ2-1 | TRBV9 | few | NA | TGTGCCAGCAGCGTAGCCCAGGATTACAATGAGCAGTTCTTC | CASSVAQDYNEQFF
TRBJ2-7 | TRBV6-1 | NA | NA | TGTGCCAGCACAGGCCTCTACGAGCAGTACTTC | CASTGLYEQYF
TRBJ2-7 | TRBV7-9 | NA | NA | TGTGCCAGCAGCTTAGGTAGGACCCGAAGTCTCTACGAGCAGTACTTC | CASSLGRTRSLYEQYF
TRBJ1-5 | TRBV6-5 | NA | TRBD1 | TGTGCCAGCAATGACAGGGTAGGCCAGCCCCAGCATTTT | CASNDRVGQPQHF
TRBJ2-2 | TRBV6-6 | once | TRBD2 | TGTGCCAGCAAAGGACTAGCGGGAGCGAACACCGGGGAGCTGTTTTTT | CASKGLAGANTGELFF
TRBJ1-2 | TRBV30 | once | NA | TGTGCCTGGAGTGTTTCGACAGTCGCCTTCTATGGCTACACCTTC | CAWSVSTVAFYGYTF
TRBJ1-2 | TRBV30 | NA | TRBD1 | TGTGCCTGTCCTCGTCCCGGGACAGGGATTGGGCATGGCTACACCTTC | CACPRPGTGIGHGYTF
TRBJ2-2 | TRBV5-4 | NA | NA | TGTGCCAGCAGCTGGAGGACGGGGAACACCGGGGAGCTGTTTTTT | CASSWRTGNTGELFF
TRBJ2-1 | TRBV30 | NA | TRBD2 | TGTGCCTGGAGTGTGGGACTAGCGGGAGGGAACTATGAGCAGTTCTTC | CAWSVGLAGGNYEQFF
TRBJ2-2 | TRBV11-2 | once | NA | TGTGCCAGCAGCCCCCGGGGATTCTCCGGGGAGCTGTTTTTT | CASSPRGFSGELFF
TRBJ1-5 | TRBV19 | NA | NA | TGTGCCAGTAGTACGTTGGCAGATAGCAATCAGCCCCAGCATTTT | CASSTLADSNQPQHF
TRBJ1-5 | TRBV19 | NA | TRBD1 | TGTGCCAGTAGTCTCGACAGGGACCAGCCCCAGCATTTT | CASSLDRDQPQHF
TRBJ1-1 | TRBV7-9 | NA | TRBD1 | TGTGCCAGCAGCGGTACAGGGGAGAACACTGAAGCTTTCTTT | CASSGTGENTEAFF
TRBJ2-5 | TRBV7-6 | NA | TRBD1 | TGTGCCAGCAGCTTAGAAGGGACAGGGGGCGCCTGGGAGACCCAGTACTTC | CASSLEGTGGAWETQYF
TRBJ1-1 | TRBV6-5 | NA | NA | TGTGCCAGCAGTTACTCGGGGGCGGCTCCGACTGAAGCTTTCTTT | CASSYSGAAPTEAFF
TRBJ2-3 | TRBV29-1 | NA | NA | TGCAGCGGCCAAACCCTGGTGCCAGATACGCAGTATTTT | CSGQTLVPDTQYF
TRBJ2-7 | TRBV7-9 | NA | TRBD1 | TGTGCCAGCAGCTTATTCTCGGCGCTCGCGAGGGACAGTGCCTACGAGCAGTACTTC | CASSLFSALARDSAYEQYF
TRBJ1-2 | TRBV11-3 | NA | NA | TGTGCCAGCAGTACTGGGGGGTGCTCCTATGGCTACACCTTC | CASSTGGCSYGYTF
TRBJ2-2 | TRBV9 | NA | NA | TGTGCCAGCAGCCCACCAGGGCAGGGTGGAACCGGGGAGCTGTTTTTT | CASSPPGQGGTGELFF
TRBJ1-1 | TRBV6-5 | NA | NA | TGTGCCAGCACCCCTATGGACACTGAAGCTTTCTTT | CASTPMDTEAFF
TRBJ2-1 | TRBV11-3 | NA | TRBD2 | TGTGCCAGCAGCTTAGGAACTAGCGGGAGCAACAATGAGCAGTTCTTC | CASSLGTSGSNNEQFF